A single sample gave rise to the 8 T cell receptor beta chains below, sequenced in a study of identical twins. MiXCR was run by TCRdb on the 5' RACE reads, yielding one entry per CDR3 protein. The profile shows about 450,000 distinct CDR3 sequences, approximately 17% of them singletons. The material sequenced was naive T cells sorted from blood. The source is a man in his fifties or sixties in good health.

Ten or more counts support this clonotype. For the CDR3, the DNA is TGTGCCAGCAGTAGGGGGACAGGGGGAATCGAGCAGTACTTC. It translates to CASSRGTGGIEQYF. The J gene is TRBJ2-7, the V gene TRBV27; 11 positions match TRBD1. The V segment lost 5 bases and the J segment 6 bases; nucleotides outside the gene matches: 6. This CDR3 is 14 amino acids long. Looked up from germline, CDR1 is MNHEY and CDR2 is SMNVEV (reference sequence).

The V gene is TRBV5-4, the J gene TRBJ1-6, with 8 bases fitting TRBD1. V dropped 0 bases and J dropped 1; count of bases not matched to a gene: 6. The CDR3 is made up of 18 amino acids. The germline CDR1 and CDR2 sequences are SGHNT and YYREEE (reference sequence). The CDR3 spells CASSLGSGGLSYNSPLHF. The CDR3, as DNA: TGTGCCAGCAGCTTGGGTTCAGGGGGCTTGTCCTATAATTCACCCCTCCACTTT.

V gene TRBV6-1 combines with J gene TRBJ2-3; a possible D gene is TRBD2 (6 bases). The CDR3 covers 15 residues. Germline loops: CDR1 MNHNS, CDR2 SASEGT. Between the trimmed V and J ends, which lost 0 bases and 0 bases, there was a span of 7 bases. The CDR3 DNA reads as TGTGCCAGCAGTGAAGCAGGGACTAGCACAGATACGCAGTATTTT. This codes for CASSEAGTSTDTQYF.

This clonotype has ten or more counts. The chain's CDR3 is CASTLGVHPYNEQFF. As DNA, the CDR3 is TGTGCCAGCACCTTAGGAGTCCACCCCTACAATGAGCAGTTCTTC. The rearrangement links TRBV5-6 to TRBJ2-1; D unresolved. V was shortened by 6 bases and J by 2 bases, with 15 bases between the two germline ends. Germline lookup yields CDR1 SGHDT and CDR2 YYEEEE. The CDR3 consists of 15 residues.

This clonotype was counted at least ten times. The CDR3 DNA reads as TGCGCCAGCAGCTTCGGGGGCTCGAACACTGAAGCTTTCTTT. Its protein is CASSFGGSNTEAFF. The chain couples TRBV4-3 to TRBJ1-1, with D perhaps TRBD1 (6 bases). V was trimmed by 5 bases and J by 1 base, leaving 11 bases between them. The CDR3 has 14 amino acids. Germline CDR1 and CDR2: LGHNA and YSLEER.

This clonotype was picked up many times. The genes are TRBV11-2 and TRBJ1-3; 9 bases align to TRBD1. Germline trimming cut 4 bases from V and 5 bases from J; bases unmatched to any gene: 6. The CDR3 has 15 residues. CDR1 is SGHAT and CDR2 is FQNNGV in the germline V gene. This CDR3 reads CASSSNRGRRNTIYF. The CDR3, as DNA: TGTGCCAGCAGCTCAAACAGGGGGCGAAGAAACACCATATATTTT.

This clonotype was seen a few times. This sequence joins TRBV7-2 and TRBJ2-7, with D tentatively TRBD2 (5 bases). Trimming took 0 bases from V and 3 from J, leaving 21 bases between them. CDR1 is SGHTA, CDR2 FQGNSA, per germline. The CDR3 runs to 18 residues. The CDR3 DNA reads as TGTGCCAGCAGCTTAGCGAGTGGGTCGGGAACATACTTCTACGAGCAGTACTTC. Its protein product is CASSLASGSGTYFYEQYF.

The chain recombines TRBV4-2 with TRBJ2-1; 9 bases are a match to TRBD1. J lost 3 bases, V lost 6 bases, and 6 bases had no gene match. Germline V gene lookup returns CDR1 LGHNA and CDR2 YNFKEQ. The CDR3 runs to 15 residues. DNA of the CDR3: TGTGCCAGCAGACAGGGACAGGGTATCTACAATGAGCAGTTCTTC. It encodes CASRQGQGIYNEQFF.